This TCR beta chain was profiled in a study of identical twins. Every donor was a healthy Caucasian. MiXCR was run by TCRdb on the 5' RACE reads, yielding one entry per CDR3 protein. The sample has roughly 1,500,000 distinct CDR3 sequences; more than 30% are singletons. On this clonotype itself: The antigen remains undetermined.

This CDR3 region has 16 residues. Looked up from germline, CDR1 is SGHDN and CDR2 is FVKESK. Notes on the study in general: Invariant MAIT and iNKT cells could partly confound zero-insertion analyses. For cord blood, abundant beta clonotypes had fewer insertions, unlike memory repertoires, which showed none.

This TCR was sampled from a newborn girl in good health. The gene calls are TRBV14 and TRBJ2-4; tentative D call: TRBD2 (5 bases). The J call could be wrong; TRBJ2-7 is a better fit for the DNA end. The sample consisted of cord blood. The CDR3 region has the DNA TGTGCCAGCAGCCCTCGAACCAGGACTGGCCCCTACGAGCAGTACTTC. It specifies CASSPRTRTGPYEQYF.